This is a list of T cell receptor beta chains from one sample in a study of long-term antiretroviral therapy in people with HIV. Clones were sequenced by immunoSEQ multiplex PCR, and TCRdb holds only the in-frame ones, with some missing. The repertoire has over 15,000 clones, about 90% of them found once; the top ten carry about 15%. Specimen: unsorted PBMCs, collected 2.2 to 2.4 years before starting antiretroviral therapy. The receptors stem from a woman younger than 45 with HIV. Both conserved end residues are part of each CDR3. The D gene is left open where the match is weak. For some rows the clone size is stated as once, few or many, or as a class when expanded; others skip it.

TRBJ2-2	TRBD2	NA	TRBV5-1	TGCGCCAGCAGCCCGGGACTAGCGGGGGTTAACACCGGGGAGCTGTTTTTT	CASSPGLAGVNTGELFF
TRBJ1-2	NA	NA	TRBV19	TGTGCCAGTAGTATAGGTGGGTCTGCCTATGGCTACACCTTC	CASSIGGSAYGYTF
TRBJ1-1	NA	few	TRBV2	TGTGCCAGCAGTGGACAGGAGAACACTGAAGCTTTCTTT	CASSGQENTEAFF
TRBJ2-1	TRBD2	NA	TRBV7-9	TGTGCCAGCAGCGAAGAACCTAGCGGATTCTACAATGAGCAGTTCTTC	CASSEEPSGFYNEQFF
TRBJ2-6	TRBD1	NA	TRBV7-9	TGTGCCAGCAGCTTAGCCGGGGACAGGGGGCGGCCTGGGGCCAACGTCCTGACTTTC	CASSLAGDRGRPGANVLTF
TRBJ1-1	NA	NA	TRBV15	TGTGCCACCAGCCTATTCGTTGGGGGAGTGGACACTGAAGCTTTCTTT	CATSLFVGGVDTEAFF
TRBJ2-7	NA	NA	TRBV27	TGTGCCAGCAGTCGGGAAAGAGGCGGCGAGCAGTACTTC	CASSRERGGEQYF
TRBJ1-2	NA	NA	TRBV5-5	TGTGCCAGCAGCTTGGGACAGAACTATGGCTACACCTTC	CASSLGQNYGYTF
TRBJ1-5	NA	NA	TRBV7-2	TGTGCCAGCAGCTTAGCGAATAGGATTCAGCCCCAGCATTTT	CASSLANRIQPQHF
TRBJ1-2	NA	few	TRBV18	TGTGCCAGCTCACTAGACTTTAACTATGGCTACACCTTC	CASSLDFNYGYTF
TRBJ2-7	TRBD2	NA	TRBV7-2	TGTGCCAGCAGCTTCCGCGGGGGGGCCGGGAACGAGCAGTACTTC	CASSFRGGAGNEQYF
TRBJ2-5	TRBD2	NA	TRBV6-6	TGTGCCAGCAGTTATTTCCTAGCGGGGGGCCCGGAGACCCAGTACTTC	CASSYFLAGGPETQYF
TRBJ1-5	NA	NA	TRBV7-9	TGTGCCAGCAGCTTAGCGAGCAATCAGCCCCAGCATTTT	CASSLASNQPQHF